These 8 T cell receptor beta chains originate from one sample sequenced in a study of vaccination effects on CD4 cells after COVID-19. Expansion with viral peptide pools was applied to antigen-specific CD4+ T cells by the ViraFEST assay prior to sequencing. After around ten days in culture, the CD4+ T cells were isolated. Vaccine recipients had no previous SARS-CoV-2 infection; their nucleocapsid antibodies were negative. This table comes from immunoSEQ multiplex PCR, and its TCRdb copy is limited to in-frame clones, with some not included. The repertoire includes 73,000 or so clones, around 78% of them detected once, and 10% to 13% sits in the top ten. These receptors' targets are unknown. Sequencing used CD4+ T cells from PBMCs cultured with SARS-CoV-2 spike peptides, obtained before COVID-19 vaccination. Receptors originate from a human donor who received a COVID-19 vaccine.

The gene calls are TRBV7-3 and TRBJ1-3, with D possibly being TRBD1 (5 bases). Germline V gene data show CDR1 as SGHTA and CDR2 as FQGTGA. The CDR3 contains 17 residues. Trimming took 5 bases from V and 0 from J, leaving 17 bases between them. CDR3 sequence (DNA): TGTGCCAGCAGCCCCTCCCGTCCAGGGAGCTCTGGAAACACCATATATTTT. Encoded protein: CASSPSRPGSSGNTIYF.

The chain couples TRBV6-5 to TRBJ1-5, with D hard to call. This CDR3 has 14 residues. The V gene's germline CDR1 is MNHEY and CDR2 SVGAGI. Between the trimmed V and J ends, which lost 5 bases and 6 bases, there was a span of 14 bases. The CDR3 is CASSRTVGVQPQHF. The CDR3 DNA reads as TGTGCCAGCAGTAGGACGGTAGGCGTTCAGCCCCAGCATTTT.

The rearrangement joins TRBV12-5 to TRBJ1-2; maybe TRBD1 (6 bases). Germline assignment: CDR1 LGHNT and CDR2 FRNRAP. Trimming pared 6 bases from V and 6 bases from J, leaving 20 bases between. The CDR3 contains 15 residues. CDR3 sequence: CASGELGGARDGYTF. DNA for the CDR3: TGTGCTAGTGGGGAACTAGGGGGGGCGCGGGATGGCTACACCTTC.

The V gene is TRBV18, the J gene TRBJ2-1; 8 nucleotides line up with TRBD2. Trimming removed 3 bases from V and 2 bases from J; junction bases left unmatched: 6. Looked up from germline, CDR1 is KGHSH and CDR2 is LQKENI. The CDR3 runs to 16 residues. CDR3 coding DNA: TGTGCCAGCTCACCGGGGTTGCGGGGGGCCTACAATGAGCAGTTCTTC. Translation gives CASSPGLRGAYNEQFF.

The J gene is TRBJ1-2, the V gene TRBV5-1; D perhaps matches TRBD1 (5 bases). There are 18 residues in the CDR3. In germline, CDR1 is SGHRS, CDR2 YFSETQ. Trimming removed 4 bases at V and 2 bases at J, with 24 bases between. The CDR3: CASSPTGGGLGANYGYTF. DNA of the CDR3: TGCGCCAGCAGCCCGACGGGGGGAGGTTTAGGCGCGAACTATGGCTACACCTTC.

The rearrangement joins TRBV5-6 to TRBJ2-3; 9 nucleotides agree with TRBD2. Germline lookup yields CDR1 SGHDT and CDR2 YYEEEE. This CDR3 region has 15 residues. Trimming at V came to 3 bases and at J to 5 bases, leaving 7 bases not matched to a gene. CDR3: CASSSAGGAEDTQYF. The CDR3 nucleotides read TGTGCCAGCAGCTCGGCGGGGGGGGCCGAAGATACGCAGTATTTT.

The chain recombines TRBV24-1 with TRBJ2-1, with TRBD2 matching 13 bases. Looked up from germline, CDR1 is KGHDR and CDR2 is SFDVKD. V lost 1 base and J lost 0; bases outside the gene matches: 14. CDR3 length: 22 amino acids. CDR3 residues: CATSDFQPTSGGPLSSYNEQFF. DNA of the CDR3: TGTGCCACCAGTGATTTCCAACCGACTAGCGGGGGGCCATTAAGCTCCTACAATGAGCAGTTCTTC.

The gene calls are TRBV18 and TRBJ2-5; 9 nucleotides align to TRBD1. Germline loops: CDR1 KGHSH, CDR2 LQKENI. The CDR3 contains 14 residues. Germline trimming cut 5 bases from V and 2 bases from J; bases unmatched to any gene: 3. The CDR3 DNA reads TGTGCCAGCTCAGTGGGACAGGGACAAGAGACCCAGTACTTC. Translation gives CASSVGQGQETQYF.